The clone carrying this T cell receptor beta chain was observed a handful of times. The antigen remains unidentified. The CDR3 runs 16 residues. Trimming at V came to 5 bases and at J to 6 bases, leaving 10 bases not matched to a gene. The V gene's germline CDR1 is LGHDT and CDR2 YNNKEL (reference sequence). The sample is drawn from a study of T cells after yellow fever vaccination. The study's findings and limits: Peaking faster, on day 5 versus 15, the secondary response was nonetheless weaker. From the bulk population, abundant clonotypes could contaminate and appear within FACS-sorted repertoires. Clonotypes found in both CD4 and CD8 compartments made up a small share.

Using its own MiXCR run on the 5' RACE reads, TCRdb lists one record per CDR3 protein. The top ten hold 3% to 4% of the sample, which has under 400,000 distinct CDR3 sequences, 12% seen once. The V and J genes are TRBV3-1 and TRBJ2-3; 11 bases agree with TRBD2. Here the sequenced sample was CD4+ T cells sorted from PBMCs, taken 15 days after the yellow fever booster vaccination. This TCR came from a man younger than 35 who received the YFV17D yellow fever vaccine. CDR3 sequence: CASSLLQLAGADTQYF. CDR3 in DNA: TGTGCCAGCAGCTTACTCCAACTAGCGGGGGCGGATACGCAGTATTTT.